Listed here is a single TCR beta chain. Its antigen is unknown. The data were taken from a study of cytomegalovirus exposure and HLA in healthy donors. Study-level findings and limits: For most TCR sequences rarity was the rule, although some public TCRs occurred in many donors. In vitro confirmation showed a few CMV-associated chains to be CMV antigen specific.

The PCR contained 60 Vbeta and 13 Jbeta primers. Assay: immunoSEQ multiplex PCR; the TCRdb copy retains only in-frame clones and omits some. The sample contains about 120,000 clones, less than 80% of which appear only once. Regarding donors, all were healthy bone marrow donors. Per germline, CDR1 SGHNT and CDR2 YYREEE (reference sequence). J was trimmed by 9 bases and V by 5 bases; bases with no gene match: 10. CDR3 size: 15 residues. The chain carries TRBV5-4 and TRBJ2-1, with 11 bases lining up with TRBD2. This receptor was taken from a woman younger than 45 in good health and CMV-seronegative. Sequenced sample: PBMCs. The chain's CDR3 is CASSLLAGELGEQFF. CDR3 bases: TGTGCCAGCAGTTTACTAGCGGGGGAACTGGGTGAGCAGTTCTTC.